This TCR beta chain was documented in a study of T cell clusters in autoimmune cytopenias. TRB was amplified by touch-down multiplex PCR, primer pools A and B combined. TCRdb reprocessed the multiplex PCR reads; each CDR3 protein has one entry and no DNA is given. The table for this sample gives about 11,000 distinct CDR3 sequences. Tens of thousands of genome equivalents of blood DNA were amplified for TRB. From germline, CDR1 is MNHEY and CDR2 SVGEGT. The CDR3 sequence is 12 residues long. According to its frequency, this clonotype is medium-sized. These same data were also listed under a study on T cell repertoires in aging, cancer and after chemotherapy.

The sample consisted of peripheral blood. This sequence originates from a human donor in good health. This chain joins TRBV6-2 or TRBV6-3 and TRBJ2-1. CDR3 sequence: CASSYRENEQFF.